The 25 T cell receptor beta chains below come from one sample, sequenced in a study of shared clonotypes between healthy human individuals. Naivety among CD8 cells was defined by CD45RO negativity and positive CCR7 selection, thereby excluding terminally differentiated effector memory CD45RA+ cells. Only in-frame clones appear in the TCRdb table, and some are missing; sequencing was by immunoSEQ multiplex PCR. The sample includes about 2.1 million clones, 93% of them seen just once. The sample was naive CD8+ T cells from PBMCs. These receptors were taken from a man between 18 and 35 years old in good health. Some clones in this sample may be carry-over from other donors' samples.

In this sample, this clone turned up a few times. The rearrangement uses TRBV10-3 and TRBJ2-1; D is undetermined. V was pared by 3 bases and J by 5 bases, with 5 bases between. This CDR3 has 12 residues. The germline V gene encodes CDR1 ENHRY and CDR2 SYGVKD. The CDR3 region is CAISEFNNEQFF. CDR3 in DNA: TGTGCCATCAGTGAATTCAACAATGAGCAGTTCTTC.

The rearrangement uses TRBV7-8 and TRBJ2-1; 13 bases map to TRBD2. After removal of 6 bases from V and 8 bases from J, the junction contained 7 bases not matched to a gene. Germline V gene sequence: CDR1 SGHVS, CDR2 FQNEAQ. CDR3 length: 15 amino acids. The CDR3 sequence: CASSRGLAGWDEQFF. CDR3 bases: TGTGCCAGCAGTCGGGGACTAGCGGGATGGGATGAGCAGTTCTTC.

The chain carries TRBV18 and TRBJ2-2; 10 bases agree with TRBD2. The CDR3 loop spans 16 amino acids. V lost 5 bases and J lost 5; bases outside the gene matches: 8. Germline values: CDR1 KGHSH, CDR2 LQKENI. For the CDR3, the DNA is TGTGCCAGCTCATCTCTAGCGGGAGAGTATACCGGGGAGCTGTTTTTT. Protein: CASSSLAGEYTGELFF.

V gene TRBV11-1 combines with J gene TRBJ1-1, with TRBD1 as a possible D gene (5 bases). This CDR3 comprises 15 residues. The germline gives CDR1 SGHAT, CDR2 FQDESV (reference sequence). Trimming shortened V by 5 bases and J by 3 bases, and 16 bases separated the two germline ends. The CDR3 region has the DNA TGTGCCAGCAGCCCTTATGAACGGGGGGACACTGAAGCTTTCTTT. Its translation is CASSPYERGDTEAFF.

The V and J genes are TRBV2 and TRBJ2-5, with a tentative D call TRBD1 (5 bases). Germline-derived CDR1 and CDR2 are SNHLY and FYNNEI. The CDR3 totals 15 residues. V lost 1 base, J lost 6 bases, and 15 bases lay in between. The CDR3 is CASSEDYGRAKTQYF. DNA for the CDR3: TGTGCCAGCAGTGAAGATTACGGCAGGGCGAAGACCCAGTACTTC.

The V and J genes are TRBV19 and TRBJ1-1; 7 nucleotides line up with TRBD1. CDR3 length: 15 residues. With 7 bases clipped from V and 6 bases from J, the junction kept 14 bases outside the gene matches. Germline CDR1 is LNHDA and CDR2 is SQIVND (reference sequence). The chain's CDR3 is CASMGGDSLTPEAFF. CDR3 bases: TGTGCCAGTATGGGCGGGGACAGTTTGACCCCTGAAGCTTTCTTT.

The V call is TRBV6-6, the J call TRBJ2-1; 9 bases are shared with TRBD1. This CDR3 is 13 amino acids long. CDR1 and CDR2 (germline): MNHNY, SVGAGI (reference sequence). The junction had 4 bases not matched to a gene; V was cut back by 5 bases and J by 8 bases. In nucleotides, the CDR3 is TGTGCCAGCAGTCTACAGGGGGCGCATGAGCAGTTCTTC. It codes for CASSLQGAHEQFF.

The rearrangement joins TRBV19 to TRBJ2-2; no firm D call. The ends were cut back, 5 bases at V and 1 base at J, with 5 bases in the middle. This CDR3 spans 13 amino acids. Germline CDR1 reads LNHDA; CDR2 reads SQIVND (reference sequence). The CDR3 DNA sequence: TGTGCCAGTAGTGTGGGGAACACCGGGGAGCTGTTTTTT. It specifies CASSVGNTGELFF.

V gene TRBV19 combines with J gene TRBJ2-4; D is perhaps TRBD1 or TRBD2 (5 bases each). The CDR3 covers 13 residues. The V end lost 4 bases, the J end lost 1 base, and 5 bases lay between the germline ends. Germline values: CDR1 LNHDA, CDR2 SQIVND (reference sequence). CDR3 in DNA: TGTGCCAGTAGTAGGGGGGCCAAAAACATTCAGTACTTC. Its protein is CASSRGAKNIQYF.

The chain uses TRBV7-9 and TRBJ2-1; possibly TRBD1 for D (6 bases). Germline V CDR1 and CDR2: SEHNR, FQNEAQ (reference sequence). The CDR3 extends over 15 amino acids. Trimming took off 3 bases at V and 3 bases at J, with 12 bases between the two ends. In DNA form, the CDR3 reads TGTGCCAGCAGCTTCATACAGGGAGTCTACAATGAGCAGTTCTTC. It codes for CASSFIQGVYNEQFF.

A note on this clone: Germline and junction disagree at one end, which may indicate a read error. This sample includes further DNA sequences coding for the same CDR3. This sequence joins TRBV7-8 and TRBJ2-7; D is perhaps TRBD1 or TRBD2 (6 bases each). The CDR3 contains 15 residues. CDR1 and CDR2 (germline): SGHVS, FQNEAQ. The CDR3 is CASSPLGGKPYEQYF. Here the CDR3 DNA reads TGCGCCAGCAGCCCCCTCGGGGGCAAGCCCTACGAGCAGTACTTC.

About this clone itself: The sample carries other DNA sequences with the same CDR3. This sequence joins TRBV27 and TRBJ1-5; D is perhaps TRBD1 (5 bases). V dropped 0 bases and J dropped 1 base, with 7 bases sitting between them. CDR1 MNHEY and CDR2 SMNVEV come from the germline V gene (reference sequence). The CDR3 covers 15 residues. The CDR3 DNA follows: TGTGCCAGCAGTTTATCGAGGGGAAGCAATCAGCCCCAGCATTTT. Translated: CASSLSRGSNQPQHF.

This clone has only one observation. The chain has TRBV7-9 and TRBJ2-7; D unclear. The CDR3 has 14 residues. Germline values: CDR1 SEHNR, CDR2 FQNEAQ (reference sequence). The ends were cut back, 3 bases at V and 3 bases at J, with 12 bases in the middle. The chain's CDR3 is CASSLGSPYYEQYF. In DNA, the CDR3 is TGTGCCAGCAGCTTGGGATCCCCGTACTACGAGCAGTACTTC.

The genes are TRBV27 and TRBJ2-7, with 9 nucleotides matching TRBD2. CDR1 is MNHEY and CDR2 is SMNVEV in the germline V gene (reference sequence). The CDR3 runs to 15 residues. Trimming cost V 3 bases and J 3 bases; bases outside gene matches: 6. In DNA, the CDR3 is TGTGCCAGCAGTTTGTCACTAGCGGGTTTCTACGAGCAGTACTTC. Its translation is CASSLSLAGFYEQYF.

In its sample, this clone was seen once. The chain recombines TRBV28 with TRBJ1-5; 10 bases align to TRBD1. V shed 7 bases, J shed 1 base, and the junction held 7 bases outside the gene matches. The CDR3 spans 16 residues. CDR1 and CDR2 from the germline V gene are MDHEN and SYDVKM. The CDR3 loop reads CASKGTGEESNQPQHF. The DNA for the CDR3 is TGTGCCAGCAAGGGGACAGGGGAGGAGAGCAATCAGCCCCAGCATTTT.

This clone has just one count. In DNA form, the CDR3 reads TGTGCCAGCAGCCAAGGGAGGGGGCTCCGCTACGAGCAGTACTTC. Protein sequence: CASSQGRGLRYEQYF. The rearrangement links TRBV14 to TRBJ2-7, with a possible D match to TRBD1 (7 bases). Trimming removed 1 base at V and 3 bases at J, with 13 bases between. The germline gives CDR1 SGHDN, CDR2 FVKESK. CDR3 length equals 15 residues.

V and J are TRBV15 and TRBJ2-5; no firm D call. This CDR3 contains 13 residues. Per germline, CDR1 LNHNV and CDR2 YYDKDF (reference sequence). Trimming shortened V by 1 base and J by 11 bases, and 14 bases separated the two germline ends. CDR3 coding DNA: TGTGCCACCAGCAGAGCCCCCATGCCTATGCAGTACTTC. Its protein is CATSRAPMPMQYF.

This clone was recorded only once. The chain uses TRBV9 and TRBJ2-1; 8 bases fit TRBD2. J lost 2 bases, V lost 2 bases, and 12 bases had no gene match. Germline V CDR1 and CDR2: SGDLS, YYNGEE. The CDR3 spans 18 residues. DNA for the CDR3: TGTGCCAGCAGCGTTCAACTAGCGGCCACAGCCGCCTACAATGAGCAGTTCTTC. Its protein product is CASSVQLAATAAYNEQFF.

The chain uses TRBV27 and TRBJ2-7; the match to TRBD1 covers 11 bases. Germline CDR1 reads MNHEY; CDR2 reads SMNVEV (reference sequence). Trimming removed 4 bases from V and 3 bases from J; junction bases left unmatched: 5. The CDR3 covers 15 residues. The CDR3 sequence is CASSSGTGGNYEQYF. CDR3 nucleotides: TGTGCCAGCAGTTCCGGGACAGGGGGGAACTACGAGCAGTACTTC.

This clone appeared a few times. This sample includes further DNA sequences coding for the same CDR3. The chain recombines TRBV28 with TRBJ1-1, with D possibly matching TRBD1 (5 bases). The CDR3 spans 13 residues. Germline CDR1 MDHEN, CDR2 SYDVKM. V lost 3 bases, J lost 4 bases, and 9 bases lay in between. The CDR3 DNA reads TGTGCCAGCAGTTTGGGGGGAAGCACTGAAGCTTTCTTT. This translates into CASSLGGSTEAFF.

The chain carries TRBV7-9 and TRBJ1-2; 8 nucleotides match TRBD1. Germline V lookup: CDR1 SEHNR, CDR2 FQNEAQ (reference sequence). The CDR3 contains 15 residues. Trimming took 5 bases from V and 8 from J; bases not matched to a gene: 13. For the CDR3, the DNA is TGTGCCAGCAGCGCTCCAGGGGGCGCAGCCGAGGGCTACACCTTC. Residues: CASSAPGGAAEGYTF. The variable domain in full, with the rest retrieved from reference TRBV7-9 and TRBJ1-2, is DTGVSQNPRHKITKRGQNVTFRCDPISEHNRLYWYRQTLGQGPEFLTYFQNEAQLEKSRLLSDRFSAERPKGSFSTLEIQRTEQGDSAMYLCASSAPGGAAEGYTFGSGTRLTVV.

CDR3 sequence reads: CASAASRGHHEQYF. DNA of the CDR3: TGTGCCAGCGCAGCGAGCAGGGGGCATCACGAGCAGTACTTC. This chain connects TRBV6-5 to TRBJ2-7; 8 nucleotides agree with TRBD1. The germline V gene has CDR1 MNHEY and CDR2 SVGAGI. The CDR3 contains 14 residues. With 8 bases clipped from V and 5 bases from J, the junction kept 11 bases outside the gene matches.

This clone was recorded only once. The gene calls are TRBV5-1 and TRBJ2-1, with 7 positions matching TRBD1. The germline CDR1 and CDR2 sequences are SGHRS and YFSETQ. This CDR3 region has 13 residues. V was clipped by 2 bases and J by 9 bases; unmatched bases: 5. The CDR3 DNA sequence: TGCGCCAGCAGCTTAGGGCAGGGGGTTGAGCAGTTCTTC. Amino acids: CASSLGQGVEQFF. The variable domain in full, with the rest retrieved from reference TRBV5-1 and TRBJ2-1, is KAGVTQTPRYLIKTRGQQVTLSCSPISGHRSVSWYQQTPGQGLQFLFEYFSETQRNKGNFPGRFSGRQFSNSRSEMNVSTLELGDSALYLCASSLGQGVEQFFGPGTRLTVL.

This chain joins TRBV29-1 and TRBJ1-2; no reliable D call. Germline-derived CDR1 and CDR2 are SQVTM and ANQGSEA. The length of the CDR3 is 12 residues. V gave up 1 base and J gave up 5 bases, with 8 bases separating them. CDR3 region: CSVEGRPYGYTF. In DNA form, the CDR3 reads TGCAGCGTTGAAGGCAGGCCATATGGCTACACCTTC. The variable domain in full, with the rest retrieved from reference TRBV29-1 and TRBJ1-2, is SAVISQKPSRDICQRGTSLTIQCQVDSQVTMMFWYRQQPGQSLTLIATANQGSEATYESGFVIDKFPISRPNLTFSTLTVSNMSPEDSSIYLCSVEGRPYGYTFGSGTRLTVV.

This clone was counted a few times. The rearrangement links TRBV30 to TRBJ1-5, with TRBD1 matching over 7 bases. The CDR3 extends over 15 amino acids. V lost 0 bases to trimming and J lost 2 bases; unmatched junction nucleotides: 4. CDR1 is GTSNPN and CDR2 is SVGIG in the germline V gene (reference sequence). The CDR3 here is CAWSVRGGGNQPQHF. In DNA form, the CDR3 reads TGTGCCTGGAGTGTACGAGGGGGCGGCAATCAGCCCCAGCATTTT.